Listed below are T cell receptor beta chains from one sample, sequenced in a study of OX40 agonist ivuxolimab in advanced cancers. Data came from immunoSEQ multiplex PCR; TCRdb stores just in-frame clones and leaves some out. The sample yields some 28,000 clones, approximately 83% seen once. The specimen comprised CD4+ or CD8+ T cells sorted from blood, sampled in a trial of the OX40 agonist ivuxolimab. These receptor sequences come from an adult with an advanced solid tumor such as melanoma, head and neck, liver or kidney cancer. Both conserved end residues are part of each CDR3. Each record gives: J gene, D gene, V gene, clone size, CDR3 protein, CDR3 DNA. The D gene is left open where the match is weak. For some rows the clone size is stated as once, few or many, or as a class when expanded; others skip it.

>TRBJ2-3|NA|TRBV4-2|NA
CASSQDAAGGSDTQYF
TGTGCCAGCAGCCAAGACGCTGCCGGGGGATCAGATACGCAGTATTTT
>TRBJ1-4|NA|TRBV11-2|once
CASSLDDPGRENEKLFF
TGTGCCAGCAGCTTAGATGACCCCGGACGGGAAAATGAAAAACTGTTTTTT
>TRBJ2-7|NA|TRBV6-1|NA
CASREGGRARYEQYF
TGTGCCAGCAGAGAGGGGGGGAGGGCCAGGTACGAGCAGTACTTC
>TRBJ1-5|NA|TRBV4-1|few
CANRRGPVFNQPQHF
TGCGCCAACCGGCGGGGCCCCGTATTCAATCAGCCCCAGCATTTT
>TRBJ1-1|NA|TRBV6-6|once
CASILEEGRGTEAFF
TGTGCCAGCATCCTCGAGGAGGGCCGGGGCACTGAAGCTTTCTTT
>TRBJ2-7|TRBD1|TRBV19|NA
CASSLAGTVDEQYF
TGTGCCAGTAGCCTGGCCGGGACAGTGGACGAGCAGTACTTC
>TRBJ1-2|NA|TRBV12-2|NA
CASRPDPGQFYGYTF
TGTGCAAGTCGCCCCGACCCGGGACAGTTCTATGGCTACACCTTC
>TRBJ2-7|NA|TRBV7-9|once
CASSPAGTGNYEQYF
TGTGCCAGCAGCCCAGCGGGTACGGGGAATTACGAGCAGTACTTC
>TRBJ2-2|NA|TRBV7-9|NA
CASSLAQGDTGELFF
TGTGCCAGCAGCTTAGCTCAGGGAGACACCGGGGAGCTGTTTTTT
>TRBJ1-5|NA|TRBV11-2|NA
CASSFGVDNQPQHF
TGTGCCAGCAGCTTTGGGGTCGACAATCAGCCCCAGCATTTT
>TRBJ1-2|NA|TRBV6-5|NA
CASSYSQTGTYGYTF
TGTGCCAGCAGTTACTCGCAGACGGGCACCTATGGCTACACCTTC
>TRBJ2-7|TRBD1|TRBV27|NA
CASSPVWDSSYEQYF
TGTGCCAGCAGCCCCGTTTGGGACAGCTCCTACGAGCAGTACTTC
>TRBJ1-3|NA|TRBV9|NA
CASTRTSTNLPGNTIYF
TGTGCCAGCACCAGGACAAGCACGAACCTGCCTGGAAACACCATATATTTT
>TRBJ2-7|NA|TRBV5-8|NA
CASSPVYGLYSYEQYF
TGTGCCAGCAGCCCCGTTTACGGTCTGTACTCCTACGAGCAGTACTTC
>TRBJ1-5|NA|TRBV27|NA
CASSRGAGIGQPQHF
TGTGCCAGCAGTAGGGGGGCGGGGATAGGTCAGCCCCAGCATTTT
>TRBJ2-5|NA|TRBV6-5|NA
CASSYIGAQETQYF
TGTGCCAGCAGTTACATCGGGGCCCAAGAGACCCAGTACTTC
>TRBJ2-7|TRBD1|TRBV13|NA
CASGSGQSYEQYF
TGTGCCAGCGGTTCGGGACAGAGCTACGAGCAGTACTTC
>TRBJ2-2|NA|TRBV27|NA
CASSLWRQKGGELFF
TGTGCCAGCAGTTTATGGCGGCAGAAGGGCGGGGAGCTGTTTTTT
>TRBJ2-1|TRBD2|TRBV5-8|few
CASSLGSGGDEQFF
TGTGCCAGCAGCTTGGGTAGCGGGGGCGATGAGCAGTTCTTC
>TRBJ2-1|NA|TRBV11-3|NA
CASSLRGWAKAGLYEQFF
TGTGCCAGCAGCTTAAGGGGTTGGGCAAAGGCTGGGTTGTATGAGCAGTTCTTC
>TRBJ2-3|NA|TRBV5-1|few
CASSLEGHTDTQYF
TGCGCCAGCAGCTTGGAGGGTCACACAGATACGCAGTATTTT
>TRBJ1-5|NA|TRBV27|once
CASARAGNQPQHF
TGTGCCAGCGCCCGGGCGGGCAATCAGCCCCAGCATTTT
>TRBJ2-7|NA|TRBV15|NA
CATSSPGQVREGQYF
TGTGCCACCAGCAGTCCCGGACAGGTTCGGGAGGGGCAGTACTTC
>TRBJ1-1|NA|TRBV10-2|NA
CASSFLLTVEAFF
TGCGCCAGCTCATTCCTTCTGACAGTGGAAGCTTTCTTT
>TRBJ1-4|NA|TRBV27|NA
CASSLLGDEKLFF
TGTGCCAGCAGTTTATTGGGGGACGAAAAACTGTTTTTT
>TRBJ2-5|TRBD2|TRBV10-3|NA
CAISETSGGPKETQYF
TGTGCCATCAGTGAGACTAGCGGGGGTCCGAAGGAGACCCAGTACTTC
>TRBJ1-5|TRBD1|TRBV28|NA
CASSPRTGGNQPQHF
TGTGCCAGCAGCCCACGGACAGGGGGCAATCAGCCCCAGCATTTT
>TRBJ1-1|NA|TRBV4-1|NA
CASSQEQPGTLWDVSF
TGCGCCAGCAGCCAAGAGCAACCTGGAACCCTCTGGGACGTCTCATTT
>TRBJ1-1|TRBD1|TRBV5-6|NA
CASREQGATEAFF
TGTGCCAGCAGGGAGCAGGGGGCGACTGAAGCTTTCTTT
>TRBJ2-2|NA|TRBV6-5|NA
CASSYRGFGELFF
TGTGCCAGCAGTTACAGGGGCTTCGGGGAGCTGTTTTTT
>TRBJ2-3|NA|TRBV14|once
CASSQGSDTQYF
TGTGCCAGCAGCCAAGGGTCAGATACGCAGTATTTT
>TRBJ1-4|TRBD1|TRBV7-9|NA
CASSSRDRGHNEKLFF
TGTGCCAGCAGCTCCCGGGACAGGGGCCATAATGAAAAACTGTTTTTT
>TRBJ2-2|NA|TRBV7-2|NA
CASSLGGGSYTGELFF
TGTGCCAGCAGCTTGGGCGGGGGCTCCTACACCGGGGAGCTGTTTTTT
>TRBJ2-7|TRBD1|TRBV18|NA
CASSPGQGASYEQYF
TGTGCCAGCTCACCAGGGCAGGGGGCCTCCTACGAGCAGTACTTC
>TRBJ1-6|NA|TRBV28|few
CASSFGGNSPLHF
TGTGCCAGCAGTTTTGGGGGTAATTCACCCCTCCACTTT
>TRBJ2-1|NA|TRBV7-2|once
CASSARLGSYNGQFF
TGTGCCAGCAGCGCTCGACTAGGGTCCTACAATGGGCAGTTCTTC